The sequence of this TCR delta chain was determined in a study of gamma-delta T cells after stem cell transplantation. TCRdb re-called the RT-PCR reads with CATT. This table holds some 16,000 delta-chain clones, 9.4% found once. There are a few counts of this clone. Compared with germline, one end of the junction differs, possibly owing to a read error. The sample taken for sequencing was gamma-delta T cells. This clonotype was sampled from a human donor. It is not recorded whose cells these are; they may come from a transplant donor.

CDR3 nucleotides: TGTGCCTGTGACCTCTTCCTGGGGGATAATGAGTTGGGCACCGATAACCTCATCTTT. Protein product: CACDLFLGDNELGTDNLIF. V and J are TRDV2 and TRDJ1, with TRDD3 identical over 10 bases. The CDR3 is 19 amino acids. The V gene's germline CDR1 is GEAIGNYY and CDR2 EKD.